The 9 T cell receptor beta chains listed next were all sequenced from one sample in a study of blood T cells in healthy people across ages. Together with a sample-barcoded 5' primer, a J-beta primer mix was included in a second PCR lasting roughly 6 to 12 cycles. TCRdb recomputed calls from the 5' RACE reads with MiXCR, one row per CDR3 protein. Here the sample spans fewer than 1,200,000 distinct CDR3 sequences, about 23% being singletons. The data also belong to a second study, concerning T cells of mothers and their children.

The source material was blood. These receptors were obtained from a girl between 2 and 10 years old in good health.

In its sample, this clonotype was seen once. The CDR3 loop is CASRAWLAEVQGEQYF. CDR3 nucleotides: TGTGCCAGCAGGGCGTGGCTAGCGGAAGTTCAGGGCGAGCAGTACTTC. V usage is TRBV6-1 and J usage is TRBJ2-7; 7 positions match TRBD2. The CDR3 contains 16 residues. Germline V gene lookup returns CDR1 MNHNS and CDR2 SASEGT. The trim removed 6 bases at V and 6 bases at J, leaving 17 bases unmatched.

The gene calls are TRBV7-2 and TRBJ2-7; TRBD2 aligns across 13 bases. J lost 3 bases, V lost 0 bases, and 8 bases had no gene match. The CDR3 totals 18 residues. CDR1 SGHTA and CDR2 FQGNSA come from the germline V gene. The CDR3 sequence is CASSLASTSGGTGYEQYF. The CDR3 DNA reads as TGTGCCAGCAGCTTAGCATCGACTAGCGGGGGGACAGGCTACGAGCAGTACTTC.

The chain links TRBV28 to TRBJ2-1, with D perhaps matching TRBD2 (5 bases). The V end was cut by 5 bases, the J end by 1 base, with 15 bases between. The CDR3 has 16 amino acids. Germline CDR1 is MDHEN and CDR2 is SYDVKM. The CDR3 sequence: CASSPAGSKSYNEQFF. CDR3 nucleotide sequence: TGTGCCAGCAGTCCGGCGGGCTCTAAGTCCTACAATGAGCAGTTCTTC. Filled out from reference TRBV28 and TRBJ2-1, the complete variable domain reads DVKVTQSSRYLVKRTGEKVFLECVQDMDHENMFWYRQDPGLGLRLIYFSYDVKMKEKGDIPEGYSVSREKKERFSLILESASTNQTSMYLCASSPAGSKSYNEQFFGPGTRLTVL.

Here the CDR3 reads CASRDLSVAKNIQYF. The CDR3 region has the DNA TGTGCCAGCAGGGACCTTTCTGTAGCCAAAAACATTCAGTACTTC. The chain recombines TRBV12-3 or TRBV12-4 with TRBJ2-4; D is uncertain. V lost 6 bases and J 0 bases, leaving 12 bases between the germline ends. The CDR3 spans 15 residues.

The table lists this clonotype with a few counts. V is TRBV7-8 and J is TRBJ1-4; unclear D gene. The length of the CDR3 is 15 residues. Germline CDR1 is SGHVS and CDR2 is FQNEAQ. The V end lost 5 bases, the J end lost 7 bases, and 17 bases lay between the germline ends. CDR3 sequence: CASSPLDGASEKLFF. CDR3 nucleotide sequence: TGTGCCAGCAGCCCCTTGGACGGTGCTAGTGAAAAACTGTTTTTT. Supplemented by reference TRBV7-8 and TRBJ1-4, the full variable domain reads GAGVSQSPRYKVAKRGQDVALRCDPISGHVSLFWYQQALGQGPEFLTYFQNEAQLDKSGLPSDRFFAERPEGSVSTLKIQRTQQEDSAVYLCASSPLDGASEKLFFGSGTQLSVL.

In this sample, this clonotype turned up a few times. V gene TRBV3-1 combines with J gene TRBJ2-5, with TRBD2 identical over 7 bases. Germline CDR1 is LGHDT and CDR2 is YNNKEL (reference sequence). The CDR3 covers 14 residues. V lost 2 bases, J lost 11 bases, and 11 bases stayed unmatched. The CDR3, as DNA: TGTGCCAGCAGCCAACCAGGCCTCGCGGGGGAGCAGTACTTC. Its protein product is CASSQPGLAGEQYF.

This clonotype was detected only a few times. V and J are TRBV21-1 and TRBJ2-4; the listed D gene, TRBD1, was not tested against the DNA. TRBV21-1 is an annotated pseudogene. The length of the CDR3 is 18 residues. The CDR3 DNA is TGTGCCAGCAGCCATAGTCGAACAGGAAGGTTTGCCAAAAACATTCAGTACTTC. Amino acids: CASSHSRTGRFAKNIQYF.

A few counts support this clonotype. The chain couples TRBV20-1 to TRBJ2-3; D not certain. There are 12 residues in the CDR3. V was cut by 5 bases and J by 4 bases, with 10 bases left in between. Germline CDR1 is DFQATT and CDR2 is SNEGSKA (reference sequence). The CDR3 region is CSAGPPADTQYF. CDR3 nucleotides: TGCAGTGCTGGACCCCCAGCAGATACGCAGTATTTT.

This clonotype came up many times. The CDR3 region has the DNA TGTGCCAGCAGCTTAGGGTCCGAAAACATTCAGTACTTC. Amino acids: CASSLGSENIQYF. The chain carries TRBV7-2 and TRBJ2-4; D unclear. CDR3 length: 13 residues. The germline V gene has CDR1 SGHTA and CDR2 FQGNSA. The V end lost 1 base, the J end lost 5 bases, and 6 bases lay between the germline ends.